The clone carrying this T cell receptor beta chain was counted only a few times. Its cognate antigen is unknown. The CDR3 has 15 residues. Trimming cost V 5 bases and J 3 bases; bases outside gene matches: 4. The record originates from a study of T cell repertoires in cytomegalovirus infection. About the study: In the study, CMV epitopes included recently identified HLA-C-restricted and well-studied HLA-B-restricted ones. Public TCR beta signatures provided an indication of both CMV infection and a matching HLA type. General study results and limits: Totalled public TCR beta family frequency picked out people who carried CMV plus the relevant HLA. The study found HLA-C-restricted CMV-specific TCR beta clonotypes dominating the ex vivo response.

TCRdb used MiXCR to reprocess the reads, holding one entry per CDR3 protein. The repertoire has 370,000 or so distinct CDR3 sequences, approximately 35% of them found once; the top ten carry less than 15%. The chain employs TRBV12-3 or TRBV12-4 and TRBJ2-6, with 7 positions matching TRBD2. Material: cultured PBMCs, obtained from culture after CMV antigen stimulation. This receptor was taken from a human donor in good health (CMV status not recorded). Some clones in this sample may be carry-over from other donors' samples. CDR3 nucleotides: TGTGCCAGCAGTCCCAGCGGGATTGGGGCCAACGTCCTGACTTTC. This translates into CASSPSGIGANVLTF.